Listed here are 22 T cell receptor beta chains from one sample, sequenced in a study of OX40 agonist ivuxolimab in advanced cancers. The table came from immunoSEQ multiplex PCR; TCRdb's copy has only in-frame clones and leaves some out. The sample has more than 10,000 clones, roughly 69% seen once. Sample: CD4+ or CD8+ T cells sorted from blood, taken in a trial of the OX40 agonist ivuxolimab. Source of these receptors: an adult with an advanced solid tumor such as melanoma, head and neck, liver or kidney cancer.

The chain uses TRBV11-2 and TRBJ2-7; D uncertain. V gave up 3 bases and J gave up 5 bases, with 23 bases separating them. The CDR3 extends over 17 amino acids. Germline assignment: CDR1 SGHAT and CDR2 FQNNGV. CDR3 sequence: CASSFSLGPELRDEQYF. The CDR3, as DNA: TGTGCCAGCAGCTTCAGTTTGGGTCCCGAGCTCCGCGACGAGCAGTACTTC.

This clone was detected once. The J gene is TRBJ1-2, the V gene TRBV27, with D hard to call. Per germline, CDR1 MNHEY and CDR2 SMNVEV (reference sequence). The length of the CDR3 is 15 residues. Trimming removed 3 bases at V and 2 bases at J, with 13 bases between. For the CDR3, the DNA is TGTGCCAGCAGTTTCTCCCCGACGGAAAACTATGGCTACACCTTC. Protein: CASSFSPTENYGYTF.

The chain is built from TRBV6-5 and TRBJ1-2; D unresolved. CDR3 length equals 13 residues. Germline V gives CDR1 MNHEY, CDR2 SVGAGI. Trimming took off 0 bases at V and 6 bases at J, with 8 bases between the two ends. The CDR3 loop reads CASSYSQANGYTF. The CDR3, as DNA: TGTGCCAGCAGTTACTCTCAGGCTAATGGCTACACCTTC.

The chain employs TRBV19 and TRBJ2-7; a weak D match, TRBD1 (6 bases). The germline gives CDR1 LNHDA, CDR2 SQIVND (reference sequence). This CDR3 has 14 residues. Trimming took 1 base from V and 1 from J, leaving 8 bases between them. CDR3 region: CASSIVQGSYEQYF. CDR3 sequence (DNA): TGTGCCAGTAGTATAGTACAGGGTTCCTACGAGCAGTACTTC.

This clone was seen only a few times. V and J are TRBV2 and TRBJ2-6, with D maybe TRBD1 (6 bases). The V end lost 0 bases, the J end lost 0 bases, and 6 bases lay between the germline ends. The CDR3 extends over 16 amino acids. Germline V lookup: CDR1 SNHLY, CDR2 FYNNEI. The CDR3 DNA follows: TGTGCCAGCAGTGAAGCGGGACACTCTGGGGCCAACGTCCTGACTTTC. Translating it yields CASSEAGHSGANVLTF.

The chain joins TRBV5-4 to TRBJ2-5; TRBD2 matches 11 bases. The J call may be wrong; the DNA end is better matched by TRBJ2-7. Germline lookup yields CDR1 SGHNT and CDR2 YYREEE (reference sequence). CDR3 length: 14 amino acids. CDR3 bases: TGTGCCAGCAGCTTGACTAGCGGGAGCTACGAGCAGTACTTC. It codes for CASSLTSGSYEQYF.

CDR3 sequence (DNA): TGTGCCAGCAGTCCGCTCTTAGCGGGAGAGCTGAACGAGCAGTACTTC. This encodes CASSPLLAGELNEQYF. The J gene is TRBJ2-7, the V gene TRBV27; 9 nucleotides match TRBD2. With V trimmed by 5 bases and J by 5 bases, 13 bases remained unmatched. CDR3 length: 16 amino acids. The germline CDR1 and CDR2 sequences are MNHEY and SMNVEV (reference sequence).

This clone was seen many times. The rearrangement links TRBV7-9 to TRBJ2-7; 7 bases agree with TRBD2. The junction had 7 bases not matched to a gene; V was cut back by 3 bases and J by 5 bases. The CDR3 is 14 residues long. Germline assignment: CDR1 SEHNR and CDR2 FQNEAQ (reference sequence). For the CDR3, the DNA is TGTGCCAGCAGCTTCGGGCAAGCGGGGAACGAGCAGTACTTC. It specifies CASSFGQAGNEQYF.

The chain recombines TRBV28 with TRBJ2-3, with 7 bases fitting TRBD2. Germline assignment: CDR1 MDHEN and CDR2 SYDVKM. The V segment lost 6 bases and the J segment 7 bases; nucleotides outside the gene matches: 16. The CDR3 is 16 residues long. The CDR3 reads CASSLEGGSYRNTQYF. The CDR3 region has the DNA TGTGCCAGCAGCCTAGAGGGCGGGAGTTATAGAAATACGCAGTATTTT.

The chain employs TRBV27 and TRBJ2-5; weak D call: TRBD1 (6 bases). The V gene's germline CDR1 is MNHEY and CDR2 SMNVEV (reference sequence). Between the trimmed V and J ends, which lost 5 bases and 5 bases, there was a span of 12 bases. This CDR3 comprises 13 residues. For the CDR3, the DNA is TGTGCCAGCAGTCCATCAGGGGTCGAGACCCAGTACTTC. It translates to CASSPSGVETQYF.

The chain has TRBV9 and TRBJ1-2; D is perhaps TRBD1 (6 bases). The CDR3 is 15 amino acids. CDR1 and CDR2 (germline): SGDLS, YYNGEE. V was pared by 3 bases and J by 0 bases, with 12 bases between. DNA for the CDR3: TGTGCCAGCAGCGCGACAGGTAGCTCTAACTATGGCTACACCTTC. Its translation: CASSATGSSNYGYTF.

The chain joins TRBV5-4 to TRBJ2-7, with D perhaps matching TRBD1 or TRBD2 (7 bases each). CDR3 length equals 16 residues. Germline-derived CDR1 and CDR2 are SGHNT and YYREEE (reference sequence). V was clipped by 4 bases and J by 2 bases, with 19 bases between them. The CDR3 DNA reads TGTGCCAGCAGCCCGCAGGCAGGGGGGAGGGCCTACGAGCAGTACTTC. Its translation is CASSPQAGGRAYEQYF.

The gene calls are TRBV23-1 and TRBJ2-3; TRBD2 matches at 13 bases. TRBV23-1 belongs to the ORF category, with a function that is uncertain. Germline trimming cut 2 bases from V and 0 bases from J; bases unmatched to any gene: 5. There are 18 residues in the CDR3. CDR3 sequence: CASSQATSGRVSTDTQYF. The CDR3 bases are TGCGCCAGCAGTCAAGCTACTAGCGGGAGGGTTAGCACAGATACGCAGTATTTT.

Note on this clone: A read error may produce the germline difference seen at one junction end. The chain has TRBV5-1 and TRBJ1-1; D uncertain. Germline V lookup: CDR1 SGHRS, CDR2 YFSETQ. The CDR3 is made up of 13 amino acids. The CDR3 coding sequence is TGTGCCAGCAGCTTGGGCCAAAGGAGGGAAGCTTTCTTT. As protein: CASSLGQRREAFF.

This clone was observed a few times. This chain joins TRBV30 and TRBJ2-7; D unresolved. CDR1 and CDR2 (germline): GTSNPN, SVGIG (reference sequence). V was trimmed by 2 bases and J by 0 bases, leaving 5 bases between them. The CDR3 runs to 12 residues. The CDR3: CAWSLDSYEQYF. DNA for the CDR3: TGTGCCTGGAGTCTCGACTCCTACGAGCAGTACTTC.

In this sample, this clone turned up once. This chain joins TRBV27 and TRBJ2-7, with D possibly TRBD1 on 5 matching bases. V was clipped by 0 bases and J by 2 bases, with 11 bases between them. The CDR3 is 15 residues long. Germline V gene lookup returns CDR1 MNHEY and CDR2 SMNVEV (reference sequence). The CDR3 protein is CASSLSFRVPYEQYF. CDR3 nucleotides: TGTGCCAGCAGTTTATCGTTCAGGGTCCCCTACGAGCAGTACTTC.

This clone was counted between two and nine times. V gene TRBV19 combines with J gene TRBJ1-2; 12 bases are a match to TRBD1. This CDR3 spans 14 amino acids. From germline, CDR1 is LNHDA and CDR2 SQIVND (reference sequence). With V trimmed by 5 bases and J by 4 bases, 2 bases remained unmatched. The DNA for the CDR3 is TGTGCCAGTAGTGGGACAGGGGGCACCTATGGCTACACCTTC. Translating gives CASSGTGGTYGYTF.

The CDR3 coding sequence is TGTGCCAGCAGCCCACTAGCGGGAGAGCAAGAGCAGTTCTTC. Amino acids: CASSPLAGEQEQFF. This chain uses TRBV7-9 with TRBJ2-1; 11 nucleotides agree with TRBD2. Germline V lookup: CDR1 SEHNR, CDR2 FQNEAQ (reference sequence). V trimming: 5 bases; J trimming: 10 bases; junction bases outside the gene matches: 7. CDR3 length: 14 amino acids.

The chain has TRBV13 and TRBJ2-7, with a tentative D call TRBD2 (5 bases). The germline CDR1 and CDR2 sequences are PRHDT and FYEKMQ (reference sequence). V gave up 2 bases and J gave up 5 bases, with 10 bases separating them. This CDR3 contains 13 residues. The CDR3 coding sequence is TGTGCCAGCAGCTTACGGGAAGTCAACGAGCAGTACTTC. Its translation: CASSLREVNEQYF.

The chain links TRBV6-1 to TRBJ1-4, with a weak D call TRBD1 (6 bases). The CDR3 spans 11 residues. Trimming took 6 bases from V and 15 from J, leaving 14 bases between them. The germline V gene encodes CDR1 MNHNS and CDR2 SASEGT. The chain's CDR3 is CASRGDIALFF. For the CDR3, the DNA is TGTGCCAGCAGGGGGGACATCGCTTTGTTTTTT.

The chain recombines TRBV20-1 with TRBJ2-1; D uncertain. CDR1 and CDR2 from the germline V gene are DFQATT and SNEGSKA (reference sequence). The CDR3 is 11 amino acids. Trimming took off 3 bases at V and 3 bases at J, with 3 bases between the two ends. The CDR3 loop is CSARDYNEQFF. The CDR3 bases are TGCAGTGCTAGGGACTACAATGAGCAGTTCTTC.

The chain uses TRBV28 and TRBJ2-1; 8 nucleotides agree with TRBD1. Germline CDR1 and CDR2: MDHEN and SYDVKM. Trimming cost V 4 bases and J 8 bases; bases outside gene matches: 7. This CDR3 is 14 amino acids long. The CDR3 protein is CASSSRGLWDEQFF. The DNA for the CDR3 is TGTGCCAGCAGTTCCAGGGGGCTATGGGATGAGCAGTTCTTC.